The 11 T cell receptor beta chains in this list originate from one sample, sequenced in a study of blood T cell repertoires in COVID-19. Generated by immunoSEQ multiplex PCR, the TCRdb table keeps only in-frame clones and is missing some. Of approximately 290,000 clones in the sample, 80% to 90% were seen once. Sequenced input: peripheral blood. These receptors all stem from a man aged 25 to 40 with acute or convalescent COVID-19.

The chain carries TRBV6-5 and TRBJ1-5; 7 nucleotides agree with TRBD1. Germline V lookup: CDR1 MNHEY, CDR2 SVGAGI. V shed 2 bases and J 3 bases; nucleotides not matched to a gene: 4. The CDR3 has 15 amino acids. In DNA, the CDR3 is TGTGCCAGCAGTTACGGAACAGGGGACAATCAGCCCCAGCATTTT. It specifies CASSYGTGDNQPQHF.

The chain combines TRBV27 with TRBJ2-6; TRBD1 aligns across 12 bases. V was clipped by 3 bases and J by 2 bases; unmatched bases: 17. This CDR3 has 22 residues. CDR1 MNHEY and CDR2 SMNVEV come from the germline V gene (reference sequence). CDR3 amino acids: CASSFTAPPIRDRGPGANVLTF. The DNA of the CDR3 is TGTGCCAGCAGTTTTACCGCTCCCCCCATCCGGGACAGGGGGCCTGGGGCCAACGTCCTGACTTTC.

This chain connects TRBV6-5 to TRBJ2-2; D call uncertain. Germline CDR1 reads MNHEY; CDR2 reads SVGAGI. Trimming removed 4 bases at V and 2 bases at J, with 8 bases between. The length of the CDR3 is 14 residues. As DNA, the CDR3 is TGTGCCAGCAGTTTGACTGATAACACCGGGGAGCTGTTTTTT. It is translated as CASSLTDNTGELFF.

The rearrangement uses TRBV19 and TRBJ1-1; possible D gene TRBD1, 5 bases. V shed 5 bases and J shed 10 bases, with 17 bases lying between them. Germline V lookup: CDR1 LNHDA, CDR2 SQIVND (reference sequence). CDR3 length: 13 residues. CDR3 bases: TGTGCCAGTAGTCCGAACCTACAGGTTGGAGCTTTCTTT. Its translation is CASSPNLQVGAFF.

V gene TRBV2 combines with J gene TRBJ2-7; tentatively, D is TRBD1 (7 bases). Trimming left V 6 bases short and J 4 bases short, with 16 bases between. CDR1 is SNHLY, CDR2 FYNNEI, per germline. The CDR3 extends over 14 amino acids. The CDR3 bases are TGTGCCAGCAGAGTGGAGGGACAGTCTTACGAGCAGTACTTC. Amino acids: CASRVEGQSYEQYF.

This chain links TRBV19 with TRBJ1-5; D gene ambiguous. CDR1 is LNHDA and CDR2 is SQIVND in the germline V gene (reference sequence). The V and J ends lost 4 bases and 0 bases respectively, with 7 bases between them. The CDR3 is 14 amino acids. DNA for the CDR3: TGTGCCAGTAGTAGGCAGTCTAGCAATCAGCCCCAGCATTTT. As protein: CASSRQSSNQPQHF.

This CDR3 reads CASSGTGDYGYTF. The CDR3 DNA follows: TGTGCCAGCAGTGGGACAGGGGACTATGGCTACACCTTC. The gene calls are TRBV6-6 and TRBJ1-2; 10 nucleotides align to TRBD1. After removal of 5 bases from V and 3 bases from J, the junction contained 0 bases not matched to a gene. The CDR3 extends over 13 amino acids. The V gene's germline CDR1 is MNHNY and CDR2 SVGAGI (reference sequence).

The CDR3 DNA reads as TGTGCCAGAAACACAGGGTCCAGCTCCTACGAGCAGTACTTC. This encodes CARNTGSSSYEQYF. The chain carries TRBV6-5 and TRBJ2-7, with D tentatively TRBD1 (6 bases). The germline CDR1 and CDR2 sequences are MNHEY and SVGAGI. V was cut by 9 bases and J by 0 bases, with 15 bases left in between. The length of the CDR3 is 14 residues.

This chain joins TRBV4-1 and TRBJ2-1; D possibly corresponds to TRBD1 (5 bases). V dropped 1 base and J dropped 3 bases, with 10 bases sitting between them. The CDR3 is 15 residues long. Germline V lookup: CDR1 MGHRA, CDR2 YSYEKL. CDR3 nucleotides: TGCGCCAGCAGCCAAGGTGTGGGGCTCTACAATGAGCAGTTCTTC. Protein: CASSQGVGLYNEQFF.

The CDR3 DNA sequence: TGCGCCAGCAGCTTGTCTGGGAGCGGCAATCAGCCCCAGCATTTT. Its translation: CASSLSGSGNQPQHF. V usage is TRBV5-1 and J usage is TRBJ1-5; D gene unclear. CDR3 length: 15 residues. Germline CDR1 reads SGHRS; CDR2 reads YFSETQ. V was shortened by 1 base and J by 2 bases, with 10 bases between the two germline ends.

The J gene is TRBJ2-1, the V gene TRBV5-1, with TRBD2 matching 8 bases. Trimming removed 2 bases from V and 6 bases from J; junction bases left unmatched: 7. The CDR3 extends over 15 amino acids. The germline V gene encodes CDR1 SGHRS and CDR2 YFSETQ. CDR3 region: CASSFSGLGRNEQFF. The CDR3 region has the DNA TGCGCCAGCAGCTTCTCGGGACTAGGTCGCAATGAGCAGTTCTTC.